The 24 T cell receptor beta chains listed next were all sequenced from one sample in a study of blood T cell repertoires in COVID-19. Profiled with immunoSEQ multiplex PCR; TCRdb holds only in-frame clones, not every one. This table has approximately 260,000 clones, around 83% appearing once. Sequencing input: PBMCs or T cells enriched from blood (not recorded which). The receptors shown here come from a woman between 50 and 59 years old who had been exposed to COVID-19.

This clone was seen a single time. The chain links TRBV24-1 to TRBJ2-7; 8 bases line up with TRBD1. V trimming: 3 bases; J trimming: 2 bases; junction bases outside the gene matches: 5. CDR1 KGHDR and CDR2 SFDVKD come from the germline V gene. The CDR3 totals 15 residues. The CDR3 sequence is CATSDPRDRTYEQYF. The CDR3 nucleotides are TGTGCCACCAGTGATCCCCGGGACAGGACCTACGAGCAGTACTTC.

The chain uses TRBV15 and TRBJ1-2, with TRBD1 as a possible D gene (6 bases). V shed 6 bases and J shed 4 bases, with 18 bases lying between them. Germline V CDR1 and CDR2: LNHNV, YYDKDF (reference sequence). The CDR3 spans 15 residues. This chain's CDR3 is CATSRTRTDVYGYTF. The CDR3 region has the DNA TGTGCCACCAGTCGCACACGGACAGACGTCTATGGCTACACCTTC.

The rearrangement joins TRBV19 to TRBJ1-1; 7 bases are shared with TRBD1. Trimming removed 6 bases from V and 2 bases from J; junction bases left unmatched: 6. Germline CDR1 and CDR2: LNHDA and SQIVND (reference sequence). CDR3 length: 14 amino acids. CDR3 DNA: TGTGCCAGTAGAACCGGGACAGCCAACACTGAAGCTTTCTTT. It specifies CASRTGTANTEAFF.

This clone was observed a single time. CDR3 DNA: TGTGCCAGCAGGCCGGGGGGCAGCTCTGGAAACACCATATATTTT. It is translated as CASRPGGSSGNTIYF. The chain employs TRBV7-2 and TRBJ1-3, with D possibly TRBD1 on 6 matching bases. CDR1 is SGHTA, CDR2 FQGNSA, per germline. The CDR3 spans 15 residues. V was clipped by 6 bases and J by 0 bases, with 12 bases between them.

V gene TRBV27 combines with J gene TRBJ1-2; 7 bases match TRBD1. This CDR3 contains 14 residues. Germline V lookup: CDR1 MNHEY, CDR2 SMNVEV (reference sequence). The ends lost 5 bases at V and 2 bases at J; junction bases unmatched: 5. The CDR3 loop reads CASSQTGRNYGYTF. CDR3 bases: TGTGCCAGCAGTCAGACAGGGAGGAACTATGGCTACACCTTC.

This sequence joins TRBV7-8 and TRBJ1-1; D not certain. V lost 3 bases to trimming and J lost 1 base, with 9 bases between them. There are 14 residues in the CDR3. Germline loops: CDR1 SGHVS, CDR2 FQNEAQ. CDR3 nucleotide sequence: TGTGCCAGCAGCTTTTCAGGTCCGAACACTGAAGCTTTCTTT. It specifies CASSFSGPNTEAFF.

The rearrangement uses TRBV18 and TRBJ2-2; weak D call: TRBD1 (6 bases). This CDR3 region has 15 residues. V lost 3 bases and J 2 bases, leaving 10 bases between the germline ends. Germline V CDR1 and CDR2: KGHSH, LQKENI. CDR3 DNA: TGTGCCAGCTCACCCGACAGGATCAACACCGGGGAGCTGTTTTTT. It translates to CASSPDRINTGELFF.

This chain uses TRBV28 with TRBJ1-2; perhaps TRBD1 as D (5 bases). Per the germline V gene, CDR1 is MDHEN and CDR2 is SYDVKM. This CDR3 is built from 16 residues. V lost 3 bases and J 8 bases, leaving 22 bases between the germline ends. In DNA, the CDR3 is TGTGCCAGCAGTTTTAGCGGGACCTCACCTCGGGGAGGCTACACCTTC. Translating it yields CASSFSGTSPRGGYTF.

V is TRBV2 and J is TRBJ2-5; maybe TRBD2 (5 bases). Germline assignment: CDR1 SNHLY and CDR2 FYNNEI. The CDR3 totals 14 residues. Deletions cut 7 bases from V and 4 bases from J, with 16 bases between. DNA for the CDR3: TGTGCCAGCACCATGGCTAGCCGTCGAGAGACCCAGTACTTC. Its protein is CASTMASRRETQYF.

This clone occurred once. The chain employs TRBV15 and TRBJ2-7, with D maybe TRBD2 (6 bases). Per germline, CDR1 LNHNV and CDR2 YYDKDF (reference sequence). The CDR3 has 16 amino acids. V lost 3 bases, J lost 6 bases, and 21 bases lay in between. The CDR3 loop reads CATSRAPLGGGREQYF. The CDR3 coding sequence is TGTGCCACCAGCAGGGCCCCCCTTGGGGGAGGCCGCGAGCAGTACTTC.

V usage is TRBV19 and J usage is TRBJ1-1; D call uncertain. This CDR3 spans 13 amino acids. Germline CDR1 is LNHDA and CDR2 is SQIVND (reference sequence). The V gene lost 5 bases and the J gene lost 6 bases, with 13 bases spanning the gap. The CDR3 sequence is CASSLIQASEAFF. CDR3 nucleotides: TGTGCCAGTAGTCTTATTCAAGCTTCTGAAGCTTTCTTT.

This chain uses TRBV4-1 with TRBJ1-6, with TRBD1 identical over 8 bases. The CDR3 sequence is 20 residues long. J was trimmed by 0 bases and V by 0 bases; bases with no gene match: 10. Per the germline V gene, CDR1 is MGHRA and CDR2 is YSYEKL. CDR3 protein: CASSQDTRTGFSSYNSPLHF. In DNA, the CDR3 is TGCGCCAGCAGCCAAGATACGAGGACAGGGTTTAGCTCCTATAATTCACCCCTCCACTTT.

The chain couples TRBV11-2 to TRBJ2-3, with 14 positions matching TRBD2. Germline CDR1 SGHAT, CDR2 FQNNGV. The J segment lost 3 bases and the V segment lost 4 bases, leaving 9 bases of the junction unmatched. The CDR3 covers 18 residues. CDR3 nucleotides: TGTGCCAGCAGCTCACGCGGGACTAGCGGGGGCAGAACAGATACGCAGTATTTT. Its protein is CASSSRGTSGGRTDTQYF.

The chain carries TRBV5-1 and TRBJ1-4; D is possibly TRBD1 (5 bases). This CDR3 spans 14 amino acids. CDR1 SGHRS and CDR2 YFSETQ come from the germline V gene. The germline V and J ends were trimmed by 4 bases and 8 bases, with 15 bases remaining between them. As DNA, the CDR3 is TGCGCCAGCAGCGAACAGGCCGCGACAGAAAAACTGTTTTTT. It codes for CASSEQAATEKLFF.

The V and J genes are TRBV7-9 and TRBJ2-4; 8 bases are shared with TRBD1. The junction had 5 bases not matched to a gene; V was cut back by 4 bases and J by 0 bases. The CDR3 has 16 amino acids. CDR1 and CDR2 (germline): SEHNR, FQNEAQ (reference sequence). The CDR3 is CASSSGTGLAKNIQYF. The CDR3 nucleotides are TGTGCCAGCAGCTCCGGGACAGGCCTAGCCAAAAACATTCAGTACTTC.

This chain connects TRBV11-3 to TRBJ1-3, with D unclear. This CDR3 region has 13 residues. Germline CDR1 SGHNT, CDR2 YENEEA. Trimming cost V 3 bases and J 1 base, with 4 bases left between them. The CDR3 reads CASSLRSGNTIYF. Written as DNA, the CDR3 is TGTGCCAGCAGCTTGAGATCTGGAAACACCATATATTTT.

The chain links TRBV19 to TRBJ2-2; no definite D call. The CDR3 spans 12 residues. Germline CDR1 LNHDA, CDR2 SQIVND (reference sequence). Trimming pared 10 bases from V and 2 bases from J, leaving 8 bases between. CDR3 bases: TGTGCCACCTACCTCAACACCGGGGAGCTGTTTTTT. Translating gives CATYLNTGELFF. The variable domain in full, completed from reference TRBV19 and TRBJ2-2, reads DGGITQSPKYLFRKEGQNVTLSCEQNLNHDAMYWYRQDPGQGLRLIYYSQIVNDFQKGDIAEGYSVSREKKESFPLTVTSAQKNPTAFYLCATYLNTGELFFGEGSRLTVL.

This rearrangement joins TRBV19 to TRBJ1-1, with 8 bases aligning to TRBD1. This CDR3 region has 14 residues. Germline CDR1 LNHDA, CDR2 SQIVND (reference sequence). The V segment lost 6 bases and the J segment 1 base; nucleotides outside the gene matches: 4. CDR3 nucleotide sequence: TGTGCCAGTAGCCACGGACAGGGGAACACTGAAGCTTTCTTT. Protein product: CASSHGQGNTEAFF.

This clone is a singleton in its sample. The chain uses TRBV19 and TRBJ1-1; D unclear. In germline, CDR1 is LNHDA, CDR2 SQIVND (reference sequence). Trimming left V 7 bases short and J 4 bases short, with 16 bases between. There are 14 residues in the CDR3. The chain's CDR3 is CASNLRGLATEAFF. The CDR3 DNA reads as TGTGCCAGTAATCTTCGGGGTTTGGCCACTGAAGCTTTCTTT. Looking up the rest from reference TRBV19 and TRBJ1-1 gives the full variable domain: DGGITQSPKYLFRKEGQNVTLSCEQNLNHDAMYWYRQDPGQGLRLIYYSQIVNDFQKGDIAEGYSVSREKKESFPLTVTSAQKNPTAFYLCASNLRGLATEAFFGQGTRLTVV.

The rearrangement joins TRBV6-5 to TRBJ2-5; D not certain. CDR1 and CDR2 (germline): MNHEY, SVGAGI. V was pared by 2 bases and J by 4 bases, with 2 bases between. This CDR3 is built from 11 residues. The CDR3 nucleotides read TGTGCCAGCAGTTACCTAGAGACCCAGTACTTC. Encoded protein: CASSYLETQYF.

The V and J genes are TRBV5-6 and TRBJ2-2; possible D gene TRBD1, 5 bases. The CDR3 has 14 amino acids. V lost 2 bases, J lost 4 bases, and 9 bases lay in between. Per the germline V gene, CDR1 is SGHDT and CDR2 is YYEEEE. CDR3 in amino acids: CASSFGATTGELFF. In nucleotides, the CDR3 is TGTGCCAGCAGCTTTGGGGCTACCACCGGGGAGCTGTTTTTT.

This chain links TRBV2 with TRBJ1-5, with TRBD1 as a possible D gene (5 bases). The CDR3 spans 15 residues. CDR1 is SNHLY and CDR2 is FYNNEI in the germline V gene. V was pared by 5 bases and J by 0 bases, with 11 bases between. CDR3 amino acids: CASSRDSHSNQPQHF. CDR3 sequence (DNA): TGTGCCAGCAGTAGGGACTCACATAGCAATCAGCCCCAGCATTTT.

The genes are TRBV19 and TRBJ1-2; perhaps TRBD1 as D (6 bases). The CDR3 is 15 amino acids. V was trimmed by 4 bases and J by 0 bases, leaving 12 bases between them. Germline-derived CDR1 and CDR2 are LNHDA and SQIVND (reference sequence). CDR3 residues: CASSTSQGTNYGYTF. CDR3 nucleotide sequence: TGTGCCAGTAGTACTTCGCAGGGGACTAACTATGGCTACACCTTC.

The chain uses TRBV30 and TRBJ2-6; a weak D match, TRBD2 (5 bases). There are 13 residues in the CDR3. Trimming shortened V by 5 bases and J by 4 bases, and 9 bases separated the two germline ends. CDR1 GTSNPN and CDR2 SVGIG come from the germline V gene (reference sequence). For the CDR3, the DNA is TGTGCCTGGGCGTCGGGGGGGGCCAACGTCCTGACTTTC. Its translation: CAWASGGANVLTF.